What follows describes a single T cell receptor (beta chain). The antigen is undetermined. Cells defined as naive were viable CD3+CD4+ or CD3+CD8+ and CCR7+CD45RA+CD45RO-CD95-CD27+CD28+. The related graft donor's blood sample was taken on the day of bone marrow donation. The data stem from a study of T cells after posttransplantation cyclophosphamide. Study-wide points: Later post-transplant blood repertoires were often dominated by donor CD8+ memory clones. After PTCy, TRB diversity resembled that of CNI/methotrexate controls. Skin or GI-infiltrating T cells shared few TRB sequences with blood.

Profiled with immunoSEQ multiplex PCR; TCRdb holds only in-frame clones, not every one. The repertoire has over 20,000 clones, approximately 98% of them found once; the top ten carry less than 0.15%. The CDR3 is 17 residues long. The V gene's germline CDR1 is SGHRS and CDR2 YFSETQ. Trimming at V came to 1 base and at J to 2 bases, leaving 3 bases not matched to a gene. Sequenced: naive CD4+ T cells sorted from PBMCs. The chain carries TRBV5-1 and TRBJ2-2, with 12 bases that match TRBD2. The clonotype originates from a man aged 45-65 years in good health, CMV-negative, and a related stem cell transplant donor. DNA for the CDR3: TGCGCCAGCAGCTTGACTAGCGGGAGGATAAACACCGGGGAGCTGTTTTTT. The encoded protein is CASSLTSGRINTGELFF.